Listed below are T cell receptor beta chains from one sample, sequenced in a study of blood T cell repertoires in COVID-19. Clones were read by immunoSEQ multiplex PCR, and TCRdb kept only the in-frame ones, dropping some. The sample lists 470,000 or so clones, approximately 85% seen once, with roughly 3.1% in the top ten. Sequences were obtained from peripheral blood. These receptors were collected from a human donor in a cohort sampled during active COVID-19. The CDR3 runs from the conserved cysteine through the conserved F or W. The D gene is left open where the match is weak. Size is stated for part of the rows, as once, few or many counts, or as a class when the clone is expanded.

cdr3_aa cdr3_nt d_call clone_size j_call v_call
CASSLEGATEAFF TGTGCCAGTTCCCTAGAGGGGGCGACTGAAGCTTTCTTT TRBD1 NA TRBJ1-1 TRBV19
CASTPTGVPYEQYF TGTGCCAGCACCCCAACGGGAGTACCCTACGAGCAGTACTTC NA few TRBJ2-7 TRBV6-6
CASVTGTGGRGYTF TGTGCCAGCGTAACCGGGACAGGGGGCCGGGGCTACACCTTC TRBD1 few TRBJ1-2 TRBV28
CASSQDTSGRAGTDTQYF TGTGCCAGCAGCCAAGATACTAGCGGGAGGGCCGGCACAGATACGCAGTATTTT TRBD2 NA TRBJ2-3 TRBV4-2
CASSVEPGETQYF TGTGCCAGCAGCGTCGAGCCAGGGGAGACCCAGTACTTC NA once TRBJ2-5 TRBV3-1/TRBV3-2
CASSQLRDQVTDTQYF TGTGCCAGCAGCCAGCTTCGGGATCAGGTCACAGATACGCAGTATTTT NA NA TRBJ2-3 TRBV4-2
CASSRTGLGQPQHF TGTGCCAGTAGTCGGACAGGGTTGGGTCAGCCCCAGCATTTT TRBD1 NA TRBJ1-5 TRBV19
CASSLGGGVQETQYF TGTGCCAGCAGCTTGGGGGGCGGGGTACAAGAGACCCAGTACTTC NA NA TRBJ2-5 TRBV5-5
CASRFRTGGPPYEQYF TGTGCCAGTAGATTCAGGACAGGGGGTCCCCCCTACGAGCAGTACTTC TRBD1 NA TRBJ2-7 TRBV19
CASSQGTGDTYEQYF TGTGCCAGCAGCCAAGGGACAGGGGATACCTACGAGCAGTACTTC TRBD1 NA TRBJ2-7 TRBV4-2
CASSLYRRQGRSNQPQHF TGTGCCAGCAGTCTATACCGACGACAGGGAAGAAGCAATCAGCCCCAGCATTTT TRBD1 once TRBJ1-5 TRBV28
CASRRGQTNQPQHF TGTGCCAGCAGGAGGGGACAGACCAATCAGCCCCAGCATTTT TRBD1 NA TRBJ1-5 TRBV2
CASSQLRGGKLFF TGTGCCAGCAGCCAATTACGCGGAGGAAAACTGTTTTTT NA NA TRBJ1-4 TRBV14
CASSPNRVTEAFF TGTGCCAGCAGCCCGAACAGGGTAACTGAAGCTTTCTTT NA NA TRBJ1-1 TRBV3-1/TRBV3-2
CASGLEPGQLTGELFF TGTGCTAGTGGTTTGGAACCGGGACAGCTTACCGGGGAGCTGTTTTTT TRBD1 NA TRBJ2-2 TRBV12-5
CASITTNMNTEAFF TGTGCCAGCATCACCACAAACATGAACACTGAAGCTTTCTTT NA NA TRBJ1-1 TRBV7-9
CASSRQPEGRIVLRGYTF TGTGCCAGCAGCCGACAACCGGAGGGAAGGATTGTATTACGTGGCTACACCTTC NA NA TRBJ1-2 TRBV11-2
CATSDPGQGGNEQFF TGTGCCACCAGTGACCCGGGACAGGGGGGCAATGAGCAGTTCTTC TRBD1 NA TRBJ2-1 TRBV24-1
CASSLDRYQETQYF TGTGCCAGCAGCTTGGACAGGTACCAAGAGACCCAGTACTTC NA few TRBJ2-5 TRBV5-4
CASSFSGSSYNEQFF TGTGCCAGCAGCTTCAGCGGGAGCTCCTACAATGAGCAGTTCTTC TRBD2 once TRBJ2-1 TRBV7-3
CASSDSGVAGGNTIYF TGTGCCAGCAGTGATAGCGGGGTGGCGGGAGGAAACACCATATATTTT NA once TRBJ1-3 TRBV2
CASSLAGAEANYGYTF TGCGCCAGCAGCTTGGCCGGCGCGGAGGCTAACTATGGCTACACCTTC NA NA TRBJ1-2 TRBV5-1
CASSVAVDTEAFF TGTGCCAGCAGCGTAGCAGTTGACACTGAAGCTTTCTTT NA few TRBJ1-1 TRBV9
CASGLGLLATNEKLFF TGTGCTAGTGGTTTAGGACTGTTAGCAACTAATGAAAAACTGTTTTTT NA NA TRBJ1-4 TRBV12-5
CASSLEGRGQPQHF TGTGCCAGCAGCTTAGAGGGCAGGGGACAGCCCCAGCATTTT NA few TRBJ1-5 TRBV11-2
CASSLSGTGKEQYF TGTGCCAGCAGCTTGAGTGGGACAGGGAAGGAGCAGTACTTC TRBD1 NA TRBJ2-7 TRBV5-4
CASSQGTGGWETQYF TGCGCCAGCAGCCAAGGGACAGGAGGATGGGAGACCCAGTACTTC TRBD1 NA TRBJ2-5 TRBV4-1
CSVEQAGMNEKLFF TGCAGCGTTGAACAGGCAGGGATGAATGAAAAACTGTTTTTT NA NA TRBJ1-4 TRBV29-1